This entry concerns a single T cell receptor beta chain. Its target is unknown. The source of the sample is a study of graft-versus-host responses after intestinal transplantation. Regarding the study as a whole: Recipient marrow harbored GvH clones, some of which surfaced first in ileum or blood.

CDR3 size: 17 residues. Trimming removed 1 base at V and 0 bases at J, with 13 bases between. Germline V lookup: CDR1 MDHEN, CDR2 SYDVKM. Sequencing used immunoSEQ multiplex PCR; TCRdb keeps in-frame clones, though not all of them. In the table there are 15,000 to 20,000 clones, over 70% of which are singletons. The sequence was obtained from a human patient who received an intestinal transplant, so some T cells may come from the graft donor. Sample: PBMCs, taken 14 days after transplant. V and J are TRBV28 and TRBJ2-1; D possibly corresponds to TRBD2 (7 bases). CDR3: CASSLFGGGSSYNEQFF. The CDR3 DNA is TGTGCCAGCAGTTTATTTGGGGGGGGCAGCTCCTACAATGAGCAGTTCTTC. Full variable domain (rest looked up from reference TRBV28 and TRBJ2-1): DVKVTQSSRYLVKRTGEKVFLECVQDMDHENMFWYRQDPGLGLRLIYFSYDVKMKEKGDIPEGYSVSREKKERFSLILESASTNQTSMYLCASSLFGGGSSYNEQFFGPGTRLTVL.